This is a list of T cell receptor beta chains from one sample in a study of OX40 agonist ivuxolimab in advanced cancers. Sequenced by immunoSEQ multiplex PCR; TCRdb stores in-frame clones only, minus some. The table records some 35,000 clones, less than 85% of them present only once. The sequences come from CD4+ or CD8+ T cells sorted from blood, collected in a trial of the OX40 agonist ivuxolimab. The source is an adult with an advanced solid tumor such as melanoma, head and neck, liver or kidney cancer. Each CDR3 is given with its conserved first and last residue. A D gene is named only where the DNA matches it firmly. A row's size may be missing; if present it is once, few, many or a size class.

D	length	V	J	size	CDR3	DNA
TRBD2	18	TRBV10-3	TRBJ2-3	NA	CAISETSGGLVKADTQYF	TGTGCCATCAGTGAGACTAGCGGGGGGCTAGTTAAGGCAGATACGCAGTATTTT
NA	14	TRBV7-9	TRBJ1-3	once	CASSSRALGNTIYF	TGTGCCAGCAGCTCCCGGGCTCTCGGAAACACCATATATTTT
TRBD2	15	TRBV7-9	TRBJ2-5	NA	CASSSAGPVQETQYF	TGTGCCAGCAGCTCAGCGGGACCTGTTCAGGAGACCCAGTACTTC
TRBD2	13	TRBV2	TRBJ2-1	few	CASSVLADNEQFF	TGTGCCAGCAGTGTGCTAGCGGACAATGAGCAGTTCTTC
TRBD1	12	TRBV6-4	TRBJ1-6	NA	CASIRGHSPLHF	TGTGCCAGCATCAGGGGGCATTCACCCCTCCACTTT
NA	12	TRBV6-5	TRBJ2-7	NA	CASEDRFYEQYF	TGTGCCAGCGAGGACAGATTCTACGAGCAGTACTTC
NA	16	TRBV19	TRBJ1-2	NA	CASSIVGSAAWRGYTF	TGTGCCAGTAGTATAGTGGGTTCGGCCGCCTGGCGGGGCTACACCTTC
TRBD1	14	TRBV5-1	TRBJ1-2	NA	CASKGQGLNYGYTF	TGCGCCAGCAAGGGACAGGGGCTGAACTATGGCTACACCTTC
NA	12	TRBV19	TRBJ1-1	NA	CASRTIRGRGFF	TGTGCCAGTAGGACGATTCGGGGACGAGGCTTCTTT
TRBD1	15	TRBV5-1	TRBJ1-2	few	CASSYYRGTDYGYTF	TGCGCCAGCAGCTATTACAGGGGGACAGATTATGGCTACACCTTC
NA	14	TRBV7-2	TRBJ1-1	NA	CASSLNNLNTEAFF	TGTGCCAGCAGCTTAAATAACTTGAACACTGAAGCTTTCTTT
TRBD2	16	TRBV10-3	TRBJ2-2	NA	CAISAGSGVGAGELFF	TGTGCCATCAGTGCGGGTAGCGGGGTAGGGGCCGGGGAGCTGTTTTTT
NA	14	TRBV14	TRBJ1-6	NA	CASSQDQRYSPLHF	TGTGCCAGCAGCCAAGATCAACGATATTCACCCCTCCACTTT
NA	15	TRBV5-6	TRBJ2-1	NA	CASSLAGFGYNEQFF	TGTGCCAGCAGCTTGGCGGGCTTTGGGTACAATGAGCAGTTCTTC
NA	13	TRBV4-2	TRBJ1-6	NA	CASSVEVNSPLHF	TGTGCCAGCAGCGTAGAGGTTAATTCACCCCTCCACTTT
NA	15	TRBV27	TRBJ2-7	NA	CASSPHGTGLGEQYF	TGTGCCAGCAGTCCTCACGGGACCGGCTTGGGCGAGCAGTACTTC
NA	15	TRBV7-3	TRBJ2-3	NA	CASSLSGLSTDTQYF	TGTGCCAGCAGCTTAAGTGGCCTCAGCACAGATACGCAGTATTTT
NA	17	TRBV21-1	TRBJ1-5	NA	CASSKAPGGKRDQPQHF	TGTGCCAGCAGCAAAGCGCCAGGGGGCAAGAGGGATCAGCCCCAGCATTTT
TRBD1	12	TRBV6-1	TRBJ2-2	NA	CASVGQIGELFF	TGTGCCAGCGTGGGACAGATCGGGGAGCTGTTTTTT
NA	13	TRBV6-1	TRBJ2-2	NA	CAYLITNTGELFF	TGTGCTTACTTAATTACGAACACCGGGGAGCTGTTTTTT
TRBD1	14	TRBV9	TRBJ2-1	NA	CASSPGGLVNEQFF	TGTGCCAGCAGCCCAGGGGGTCTGGTGAATGAGCAGTTCTTC
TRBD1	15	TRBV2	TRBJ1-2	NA	CASSELGQGVTGYTF	TGTGCCAGCAGTGAGTTGGGACAGGGGGTTACCGGCTACACCTTC
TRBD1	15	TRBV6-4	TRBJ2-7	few	CAILSGTGSSYEQYF	TGTGCCATCCTATCCGGGACAGGTAGCTCCTACGAGCAGTACTTC
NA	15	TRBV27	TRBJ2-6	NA	CASSSKSSGANVLTF	TGTGCCAGCAGTTCCAAAAGTTCTGGGGCCAACGTCCTGACTTTC
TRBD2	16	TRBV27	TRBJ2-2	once	CASSHTSGGYTGELFF	TGTGCCAGCAGTCATACTAGCGGGGGGTATACCGGGGAGCTGTTTTTT
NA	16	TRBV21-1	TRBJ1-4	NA	CASSRDRTPTNEKLFF	TGTGCCAGCAGCAGGGACAGGACGCCAACTAATGAAAAACTGTTTTTT
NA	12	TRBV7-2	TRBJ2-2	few	CASSRYSGELFF	TGTGCCAGCAGCCGATATTCCGGGGAGCTGTTTTTT
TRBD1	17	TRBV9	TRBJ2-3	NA	CASSNEKTGGFTDTQYF	TGTGCCAGCAGCAACGAAAAGACAGGGGGGTTCACAGATACGCAGTATTTT
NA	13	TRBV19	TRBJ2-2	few	CATTGWNTGELFF	TGTGCCACTACGGGGTGGAACACCGGGGAGCTGTTTTTT
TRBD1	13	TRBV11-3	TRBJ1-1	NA	CASSGTVNTEAFF	TGTGCCAGCAGCGGGACAGTGAACACTGAAGCTTTCTTT
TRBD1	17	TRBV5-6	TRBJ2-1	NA	CASSDGQGRSSYNEQFF	TGTGCCAGCAGCGATGGACAGGGAAGGAGCTCCTACAATGAGCAGTTCTTC
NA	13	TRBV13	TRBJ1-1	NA	CASSFAGYTEAFF	TGTGCCAGCAGTTTTGCCGGTTACACTGAAGCTTTCTTT
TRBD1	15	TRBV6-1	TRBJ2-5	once	CASSEAGQGYETQYF	TGTGCCAGCAGTGAAGCCGGACAGGGATACGAGACCCAGTACTTC
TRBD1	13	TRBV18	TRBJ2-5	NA	CASSPGQGETQYF	TGTGCCAGCTCACCTGGACAGGGTGAGACCCAGTACTTC
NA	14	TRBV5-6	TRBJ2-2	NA	CASSAIQGSGELFF	TGTGCCAGCAGCGCAATACAGGGTTCCGGGGAGCTGTTTTTT
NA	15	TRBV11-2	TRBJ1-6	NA	CASSARGAVNSPLHF	TGTGCCAGCAGCGCGAGGGGGGCCGTTAATTCACCCCTCCACTTT
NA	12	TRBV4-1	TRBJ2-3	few	CASSQGVDTQYF	TGCGCCAGCAGCCAAGGTGTGGATACGCAGTATTTT
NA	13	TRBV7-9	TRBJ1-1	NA	CASRGEGISEAFF	TGTGCCAGCAGGGGGGAAGGGATTTCCGAAGCTTTCTTT
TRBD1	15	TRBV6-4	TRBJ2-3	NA	CARPTGTGGADTQYF	TGTGCCAGACCGACCGGGACAGGGGGGGCAGATACGCAGTATTTT
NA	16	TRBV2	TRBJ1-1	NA	CASSEKPHSAHTEAFF	TGTGCCAGCAGTGAAAAACCACATTCGGCCCACACTGAAGCTTTCTTT
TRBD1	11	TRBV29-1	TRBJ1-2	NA	CSVQGTDGYTF	TGCAGCGTCCAGGGGACAGATGGCTACACCTTC
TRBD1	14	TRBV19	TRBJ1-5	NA	CASSLTGDGQPQHF	TGTGCCAGTAGTCTCACAGGGGATGGACAGCCCCAGCATTTT
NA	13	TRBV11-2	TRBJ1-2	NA	CASSPTGPRGYTF	TGTGCCAGCAGCCCGACAGGACCAAGAGGCTACACCTTC
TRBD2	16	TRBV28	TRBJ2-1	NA	CASSSPGLAGGREQFF	TGTGCCAGCAGTTCACCTGGACTAGCGGGGGGCAGAGAGCAGTTCTTC
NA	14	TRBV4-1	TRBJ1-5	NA	CASSQDPGPQPQHF	TGCGCCAGCAGCCAAGATCCGGGGCCTCAGCCCCAGCATTTT
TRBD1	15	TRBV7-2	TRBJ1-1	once	CASSWGDRANTEAFF	TGTGCCAGCAGCTGGGGGGACAGGGCCAACACTGAAGCTTTCTTT
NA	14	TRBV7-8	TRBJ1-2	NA	CASSLARGQSWYTF	TGTGCCAGCAGCTTAGCGCGAGGCCAATCGTGGTACACCTTC
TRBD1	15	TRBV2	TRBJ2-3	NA	CASSSGQTSTDTQYF	TGTGCCAGCAGTTCGGGACAGACTAGCACAGATACGCAGTATTTT
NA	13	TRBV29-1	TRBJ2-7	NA	CSVEGAIGYEQYF	TGCAGCGTTGAAGGGGCGATTGGCTACGAGCAGTACTTC
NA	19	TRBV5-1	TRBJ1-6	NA	CASSLVAITQGSYNSPLHF	TGCGCCAGCAGCTTGGTAGCGATTACCCAGGGCTCCTATAATTCACCCCTCCACTTT
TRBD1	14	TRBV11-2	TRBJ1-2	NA	CASSLATGEYGYTF	TGTGCCAGCAGCCTGGCCACAGGGGAATATGGCTACACCTTC